The 12 T cell receptor beta chains below all came from one sample that was sequenced in a study of shared clonotypes between healthy human individuals. Profiling relied on immunoSEQ multiplex PCR, and the TCRdb table lists in-frame clones only, not all of them. The sample lists more than 400,000 clones; approximately 80% were seen once. The sample consisted of PBMCs. The receptor source for this set is a woman between 35 and 50 years old in good health. Some clones in this sample may be carry-over from other donors' samples.

J is TRBJ2-1 and V is TRBV5-1; D not certain. The CDR3 runs 14 residues. Per the germline V gene, CDR1 is SGHRS and CDR2 is YFSETQ. Trimming took 0 bases from V and 9 from J, leaving 13 bases between them. In nucleotides, the CDR3 is TGCGCCAGCAGCTTGGACCGGCCAACCACTGAGCAGTTCTTC. Translated: CASSLDRPTTEQFF.

The CDR3: CASSVATTSNSYNEQFF. The CDR3 DNA is TGTGCCAGCAGCGTAGCTACTACTAGCAATAGCTACAATGAGCAGTTCTTC. The chain uses TRBV9 and TRBJ2-1; D may be TRBD2 (6 bases). This CDR3 spans 17 amino acids. Trimming removed 0 bases at V and 3 bases at J, with 16 bases between. Germline values: CDR1 SGDLS, CDR2 YYNGEE.

The chain has TRBV28 and TRBJ2-3; 8 bases line up with TRBD2. The V gene end was trimmed by 6 bases and the J gene end by 2 bases; junction bases not matched to a gene: 13. This CDR3 is built from 17 residues. Germline V gene lookup returns CDR1 MDHEN and CDR2 SYDVKM. The DNA for the CDR3 is TGTGCCAGCAGGACGAGGTTTTTAGCGGGAAACACAGATACGCAGTATTTT. Amino acid sequence: CASRTRFLAGNTDTQYF.

The V call is TRBV5-1, the J call TRBJ2-7; D unresolved. Germline assignment: CDR1 SGHRS and CDR2 YFSETQ. CDR3 length equals 14 residues. Trimming took off 0 bases at V and 1 base at J, with 8 bases between the two ends. CDR3 DNA sequence: TGCGCCAGCAGCTTGGACTACCAATCCTACGAGCAGTACTTC. Translation: CASSLDYQSYEQYF.

The chain combines TRBV6-1 with TRBJ2-4, with 12 bases matching TRBD1. The CDR3 runs to 15 residues. V lost 7 bases and J lost 7; bases outside the gene matches: 8. Per the germline V gene, CDR1 is MNHNS and CDR2 is SASEGT. The CDR3 spells CASNPGQGARNIQYF. The CDR3 DNA follows: TGTGCCAGCAACCCGGGACAGGGGGCGCGGAACATTCAGTACTTC.

The J gene is TRBJ2-1, the V gene TRBV7-9, with D perhaps assigned TRBD1 or TRBD2 (5 bases each). CDR1 and CDR2 (germline): SEHNR, FQNEAQ (reference sequence). V lost 3 bases and J lost 11, with 8 bases in between. This CDR3 is built from 11 residues. The CDR3: CASSFRDQQFF. CDR3 sequence (DNA): TGTGCCAGCAGCTTTCGGGACCAGCAGTTCTTC.

The V call is TRBV19, the J call TRBJ2-1; 12 nucleotides agree with TRBD2. The CDR3 sequence is 14 residues long. Germline V lookup: CDR1 LNHDA, CDR2 SQIVND (reference sequence). Trimming at V came to 5 bases and at J to 10 bases, leaving 6 bases not matched to a gene. DNA of the CDR3: TGTGCCAGTAGTCCGACTAGCGGGAGAGGGGAGCAGTTCTTC. It translates to CASSPTSGRGEQFF. The complete variable domain, with remaining parts taken from reference TRBV19 and TRBJ2-1, reads DGGITQSPKYLFRKEGQNVTLSCEQNLNHDAMYWYRQDPGQGLRLIYYSQIVNDFQKGDIAEGYSVSREKKESFPLTVTSAQKNPTAFYLCASSPTSGRGEQFFGPGTRLTVL.

The rearrangement joins TRBV7-8 to TRBJ2-2; TRBD2 matches at 10 bases. There are 16 residues in the CDR3. Germline V gene data show CDR1 as SGHVS and CDR2 as FQNEAQ. With V trimmed by 8 bases and J by 2 bases, 8 bases remained unmatched. The CDR3: CASGLASGGNTGELFF. The CDR3, as DNA: TGTGCCAGCGGCCTTGCTAGCGGGGGTAACACCGGGGAGCTGTTTTTT.

The genes are TRBV9 and TRBJ2-1; D uncertain. The CDR3 is made up of 14 amino acids. V was trimmed by 3 bases and J by 5 bases, leaving 12 bases between them. CDR1 and CDR2 (germline): SGDLS, YYNGEE. The CDR3 nucleotides read TGTGCCAGCAGCGCTATTAGTTTCGACAATGAGCAGTTCTTC. Its translation: CASSAISFDNEQFF.

The gene calls are TRBV30 and TRBJ2-3, with TRBD2 identical over 13 bases. Looked up from germline, CDR1 is GTSNPN and CDR2 is SVGIG (reference sequence). Trimming removed 0 bases from V and 4 bases from J; junction bases left unmatched: 1. This CDR3 is 15 amino acids long. CDR3 amino acids: CAWSVLAGGSDTQYF. For the CDR3, the DNA is TGTGCCTGGAGTGTACTAGCGGGAGGGTCAGATACGCAGTATTTT.

This chain connects TRBV5-6 to TRBJ2-3, with TRBD2 matching 10 bases. The CDR3 runs to 16 residues. V was clipped by 0 bases and J by 2 bases; unmatched bases: 3. Germline V gives CDR1 SGHDT, CDR2 YYEEEE. CDR3 DNA sequence: TGTGCCAGCAGCTTGGCACTAGCGGGACCCACAGATACGCAGTATTTT. Amino acids: CASSLALAGPTDTQYF.

The chain couples TRBV6-4 to TRBJ2-5; D is uncertain. Trimming stripped 0 bases from V and 1 base from J, with 15 bases between. The CDR3 extends over 17 amino acids. Per germline, CDR1 MRHNA and CDR2 SNTAGT. In nucleotides, the CDR3 is TGTGCCAGCAGTGACTCAAGTCTAGGGAAACGCCAAGAGACCCAGTACTTC. It yields the protein CASSDSSLGKRQETQYF.